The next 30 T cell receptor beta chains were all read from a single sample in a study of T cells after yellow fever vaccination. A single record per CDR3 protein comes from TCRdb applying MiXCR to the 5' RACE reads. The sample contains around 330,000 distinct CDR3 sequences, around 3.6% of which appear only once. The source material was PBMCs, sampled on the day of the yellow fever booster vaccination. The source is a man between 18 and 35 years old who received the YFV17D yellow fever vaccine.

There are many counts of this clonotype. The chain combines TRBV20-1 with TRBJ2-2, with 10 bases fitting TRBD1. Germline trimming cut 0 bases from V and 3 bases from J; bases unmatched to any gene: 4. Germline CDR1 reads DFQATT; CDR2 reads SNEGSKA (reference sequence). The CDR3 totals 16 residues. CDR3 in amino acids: CSARDGDRGDTGELFF. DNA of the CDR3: TGCAGTGCTAGAGATGGGGACAGGGGCGACACCGGGGAGCTGTTTTTT.

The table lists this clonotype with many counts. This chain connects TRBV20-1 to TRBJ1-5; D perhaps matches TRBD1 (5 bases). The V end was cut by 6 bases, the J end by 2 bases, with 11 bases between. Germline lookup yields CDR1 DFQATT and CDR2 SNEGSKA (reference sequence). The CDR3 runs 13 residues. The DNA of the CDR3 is TGCAGTGCCCCACGGGGCGGCAATCAGCCCCAGCATTTT. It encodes CSAPRGGNQPQHF.

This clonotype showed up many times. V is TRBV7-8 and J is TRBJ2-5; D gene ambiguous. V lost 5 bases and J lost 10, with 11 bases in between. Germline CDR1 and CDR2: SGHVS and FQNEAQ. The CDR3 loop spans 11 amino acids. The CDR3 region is CASSPVSGQYF. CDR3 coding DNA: TGTGCCAGCAGCCCCGTCTCAGGCCAGTACTTC. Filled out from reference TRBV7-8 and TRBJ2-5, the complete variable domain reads GAGVSQSPRYKVAKRGQDVALRCDPISGHVSLFWYQQALGQGPEFLTYFQNEAQLDKSGLPSDRFFAERPEGSVSTLKIQRTQQEDSAVYLCASSPVSGQYFGPGTRLLVL.

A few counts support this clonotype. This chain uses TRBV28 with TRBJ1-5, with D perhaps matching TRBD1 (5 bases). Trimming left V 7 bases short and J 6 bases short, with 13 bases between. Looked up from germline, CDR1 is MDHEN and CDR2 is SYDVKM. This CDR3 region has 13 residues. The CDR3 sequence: CASILRGTQPQHF. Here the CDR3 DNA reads TGTGCCAGCATCCTGAGAGGGACTCAGCCCCAGCATTTT.

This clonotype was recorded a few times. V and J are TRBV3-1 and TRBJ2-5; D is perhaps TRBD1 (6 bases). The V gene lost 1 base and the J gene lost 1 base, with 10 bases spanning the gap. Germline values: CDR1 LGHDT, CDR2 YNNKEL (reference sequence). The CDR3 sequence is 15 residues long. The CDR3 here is CASSQGTVTQETQYF. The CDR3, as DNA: TGTGCCAGCAGCCAAGGGACAGTTACCCAAGAGACCCAGTACTTC.

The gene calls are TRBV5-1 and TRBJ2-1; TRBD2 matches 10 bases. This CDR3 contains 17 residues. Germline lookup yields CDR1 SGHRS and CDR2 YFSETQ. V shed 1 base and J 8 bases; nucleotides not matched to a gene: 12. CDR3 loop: CASSLRGLATRPHEQFF. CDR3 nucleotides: TGCGCCAGCAGCTTGAGGGGACTAGCGACACGACCCCATGAGCAGTTCTTC. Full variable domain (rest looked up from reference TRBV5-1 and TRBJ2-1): KAGVTQTPRYLIKTRGQQVTLSCSPISGHRSVSWYQQTPGQGLQFLFEYFSETQRNKGNFPGRFSGRQFSNSRSEMNVSTLELGDSALYLCASSLRGLATRPHEQFFGPGTRLTVL.

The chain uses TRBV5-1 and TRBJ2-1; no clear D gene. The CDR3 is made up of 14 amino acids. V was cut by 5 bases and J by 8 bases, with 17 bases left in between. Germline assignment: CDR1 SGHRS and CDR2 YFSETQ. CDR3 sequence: CASRPRTPIDEQFF. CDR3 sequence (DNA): TGCGCCAGCAGACCCCGCACCCCCATTGATGAGCAGTTCTTC.

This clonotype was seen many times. CDR3 in DNA: TGTGCCAGCAGCTTAGCGCTTCAGCGGGGGGTTGAGCAGTTCTTC. Translation gives CASSLALQRGVEQFF. V is TRBV7-2 and J is TRBJ2-1; 9 nucleotides line up with TRBD2. The CDR3 has 15 amino acids. CDR1 and CDR2 (germline): SGHTA, FQGNSA. The V and J ends lost 0 bases and 9 bases, in that order; junction bases with no gene match: 6.

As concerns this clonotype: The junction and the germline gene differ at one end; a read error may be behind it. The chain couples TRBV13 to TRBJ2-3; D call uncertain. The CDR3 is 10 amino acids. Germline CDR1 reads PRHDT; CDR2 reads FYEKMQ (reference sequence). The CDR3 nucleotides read TGTGGCAGCAGCCATGAGAGGCAGTATTTT. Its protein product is CGSSHERQYF. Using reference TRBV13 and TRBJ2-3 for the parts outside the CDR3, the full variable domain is AAGVIQSPRHLIKEKRETATLKCYPIPRHDTVYWYQQGPGQDPQFLISFYEKMQSDKGSIPDRFSAQQFSDYHSELNMSSLELGDSALYFCGSSHERQYFGPGTRLTVL.

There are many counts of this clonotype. CDR3 loop: CATSDSTRAYNEQFF. The CDR3 bases are TGTGCCACCAGTGATTCGACTAGGGCCTACAATGAGCAGTTCTTC. This rearrangement joins TRBV24-1 to TRBJ2-1; the D gene is possibly TRBD2 (6 bases). CDR3 length: 15 residues. Trimming removed 2 bases at V and 2 bases at J, with 9 bases between. Germline V gene data show CDR1 as KGHDR and CDR2 as SFDVKD.

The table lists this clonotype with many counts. The CDR3 loop is CASSQGPIGRLGTGELFF. For the CDR3, the DNA is TGCGCCAGCAGCCAAGGCCCCATTGGCAGGTTAGGAACCGGGGAGCTGTTTTTT. The chain employs TRBV4-1 and TRBJ2-2, with D unresolved. The CDR3 is 18 amino acids. Between the trimmed V and J ends, which lost 1 base and 5 bases, there was a span of 20 bases. Germline V gives CDR1 MGHRA, CDR2 YSYEKL.

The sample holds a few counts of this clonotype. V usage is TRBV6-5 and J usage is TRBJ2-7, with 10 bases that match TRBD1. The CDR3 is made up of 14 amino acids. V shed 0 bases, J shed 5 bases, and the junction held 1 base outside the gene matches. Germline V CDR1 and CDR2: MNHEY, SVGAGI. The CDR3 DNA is TGTGCCAGCAGTTACTCGGGACAGGGGAACGAGCAGTACGTC. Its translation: CASSYSGQGNEQYV.

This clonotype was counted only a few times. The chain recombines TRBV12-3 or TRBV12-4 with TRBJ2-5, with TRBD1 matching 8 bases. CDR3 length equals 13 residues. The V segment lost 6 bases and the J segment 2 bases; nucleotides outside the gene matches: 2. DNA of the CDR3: TGTGCCAGCAGCTGGGACAGGCAAGAGACCCAGTACTTC. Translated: CASSWDRQETQYF.

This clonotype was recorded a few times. CDR3 protein: CASRGSGNQPQHF. The CDR3, as DNA: TGTGCCAGCAGGGGCAGTGGGAATCAGCCCCAGCATTTT. The rearrangement links TRBV27 to TRBJ1-5; D ambiguous. Germline loops: CDR1 MNHEY, CDR2 SMNVEV (reference sequence). The CDR3 is 13 residues long. V was cut by 6 bases and J by 4 bases, with 10 bases left in between.

The CDR3 loop is CASSLFSLPGSYNEQFF. CDR3 nucleotides: TGTGCCAGCAGTTTATTTTCCCTCCCTGGGAGTTACAATGAGCAGTTCTTC. The J gene is TRBJ2-1, the V gene TRBV27; tentatively, D is TRBD2 (5 bases). Germline V CDR1 and CDR2: MNHEY, SMNVEV (reference sequence). This CDR3 has 17 amino acids. V dropped 1 base and J dropped 4 bases, with 17 bases sitting between them.

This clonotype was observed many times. The CDR3 spells CSVSGLEGETQYF. CDR3 nucleotides: TGCAGCGTGTCGGGACTAGAAGGAGAGACCCAGTACTTC. This chain uses TRBV29-1 with TRBJ2-5, with 8 bases fitting TRBD2. The CDR3 covers 13 residues. CDR1 is SQVTM, CDR2 ANQGSEA, per germline. V shed 6 bases and J 4 bases; nucleotides not matched to a gene: 7.

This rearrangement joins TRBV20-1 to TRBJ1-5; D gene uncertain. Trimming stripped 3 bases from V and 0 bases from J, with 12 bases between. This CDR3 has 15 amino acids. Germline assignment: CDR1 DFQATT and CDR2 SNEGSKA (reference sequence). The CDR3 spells CSASDWTVSNQPQHF. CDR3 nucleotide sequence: TGCAGTGCTAGTGACTGGACGGTTAGCAATCAGCCCCAGCATTTT.

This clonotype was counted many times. The CDR3 sequence: CASIKGQANEKLFF. DNA of the CDR3: TGTGCCAGCATAAAGGGACAGGCTAATGAAAAACTGTTTTTT. The chain recombines TRBV12-3 or TRBV12-4 with TRBJ1-4, with TRBD1 matching over 8 bases. This CDR3 region has 14 residues. V was clipped by 7 bases and J by 3 bases; unmatched bases: 4.

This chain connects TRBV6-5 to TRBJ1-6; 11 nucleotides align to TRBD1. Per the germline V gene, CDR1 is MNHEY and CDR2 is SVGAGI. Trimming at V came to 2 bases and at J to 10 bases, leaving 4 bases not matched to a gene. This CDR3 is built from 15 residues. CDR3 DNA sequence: TGTGCCAGCAGTTACCGGACAGGGGGCGACTCACCCCTCCACTTT. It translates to CASSYRTGGDSPLHF.

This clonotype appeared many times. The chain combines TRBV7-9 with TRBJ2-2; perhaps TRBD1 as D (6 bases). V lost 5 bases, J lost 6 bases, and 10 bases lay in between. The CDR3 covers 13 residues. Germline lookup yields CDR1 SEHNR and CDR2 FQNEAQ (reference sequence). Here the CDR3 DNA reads TGTGCCAGCAGCAAACAGGGCTCCGGGGAGCTGTTTTTT. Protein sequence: CASSKQGSGELFF. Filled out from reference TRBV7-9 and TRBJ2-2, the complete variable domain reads DTGVSQNPRHKITKRGQNVTFRCDPISEHNRLYWYRQTLGQGPEFLTYFQNEAQLEKSRLLSDRFSAERPKGSFSTLEIQRTEQGDSAMYLCASSKQGSGELFFGEGSRLTVL.

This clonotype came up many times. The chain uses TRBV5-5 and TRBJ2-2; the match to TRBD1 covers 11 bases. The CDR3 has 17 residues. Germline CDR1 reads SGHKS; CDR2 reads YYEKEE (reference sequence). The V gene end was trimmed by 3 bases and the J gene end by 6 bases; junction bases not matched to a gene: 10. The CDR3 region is CASSSAVDRGLAGELFF. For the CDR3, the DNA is TGTGCCAGCAGCTCAGCCGTGGACAGGGGGCTTGCCGGGGAGCTGTTTTTT. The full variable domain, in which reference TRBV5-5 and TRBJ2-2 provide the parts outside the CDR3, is DAGVTQSPTHLIKTRGQQVTLRCSPISGHKSVSWYQQVLGQGPQFIFQYYEKEERGRGNFPDRFSARQFPNYSSELNVNALLLGDSALYLCASSSAVDRGLAGELFFGEGSRLTVL.

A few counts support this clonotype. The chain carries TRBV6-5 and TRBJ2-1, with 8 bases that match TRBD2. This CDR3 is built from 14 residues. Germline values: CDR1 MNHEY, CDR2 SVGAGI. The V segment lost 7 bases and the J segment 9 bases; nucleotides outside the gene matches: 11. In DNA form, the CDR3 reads TGTGCCAGCAAAGAACAGCGGGGGCCCTCTGAGCAGTTCTTC. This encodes CASKEQRGPSEQFF.

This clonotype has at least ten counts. DNA for the CDR3: TGTGCCAGCAGCCAAAGGGACAGCGGGGAGCTGTTTTTT. Translation gives CASSQRDSGELFF. The chain combines TRBV3-1 with TRBJ2-2, with 7 bases aligning to TRBD1. Germline trimming cut 2 bases from V and 7 bases from J; bases unmatched to any gene: 1. Germline lookup yields CDR1 LGHDT and CDR2 YNNKEL (reference sequence). The CDR3 spans 13 residues. Full variable domain (missing parts from reference TRBV3-1 and TRBJ2-2): DTAVSQTPKYLVTQMGNDKSIKCEQNLGHDTMYWYKQDSKKFLKIMFSYNNKELIINETVPNRFSPKSPDKAHLNLHINSLELGDSAVYFCASSQRDSGELFFGEGSRLTVL.

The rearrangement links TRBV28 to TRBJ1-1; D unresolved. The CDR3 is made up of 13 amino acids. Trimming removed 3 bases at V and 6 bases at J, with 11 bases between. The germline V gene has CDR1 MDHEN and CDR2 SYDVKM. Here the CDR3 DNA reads TGTGCCAGCAGTTTGTGGTTGCTGCCTGAAGCTTTCTTT. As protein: CASSLWLLPEAFF.

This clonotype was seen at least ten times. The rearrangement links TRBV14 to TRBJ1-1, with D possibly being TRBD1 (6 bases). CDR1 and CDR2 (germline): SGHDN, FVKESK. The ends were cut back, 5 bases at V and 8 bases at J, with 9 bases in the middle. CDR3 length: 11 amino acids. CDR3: CASSGQWEAFF. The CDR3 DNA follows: TGTGCCAGCAGCGGACAGTGGGAAGCTTTCTTT.

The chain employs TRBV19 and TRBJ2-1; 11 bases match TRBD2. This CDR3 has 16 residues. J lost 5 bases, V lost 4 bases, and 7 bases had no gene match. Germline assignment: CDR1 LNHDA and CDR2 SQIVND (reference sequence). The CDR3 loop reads CASSRGTSGPHNEQFF. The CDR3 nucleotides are TGTGCCAGTAGTAGGGGGACTAGCGGACCCCACAATGAGCAGTTCTTC.

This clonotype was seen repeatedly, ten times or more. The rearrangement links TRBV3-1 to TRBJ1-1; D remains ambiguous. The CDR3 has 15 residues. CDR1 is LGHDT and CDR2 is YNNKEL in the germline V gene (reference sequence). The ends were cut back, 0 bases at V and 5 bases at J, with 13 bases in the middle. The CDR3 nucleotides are TGTGCCAGCAGCCAAGAGGCGGAGGGAGGGACTGAAGCTTTCTTT. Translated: CASSQEAEGGTEAFF.

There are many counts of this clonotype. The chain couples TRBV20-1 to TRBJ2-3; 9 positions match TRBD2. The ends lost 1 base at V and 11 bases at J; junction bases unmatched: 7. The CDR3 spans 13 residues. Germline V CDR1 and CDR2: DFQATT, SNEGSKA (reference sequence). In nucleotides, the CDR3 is TGCAGTGCTAGAGCGAGCGGGGGGAGCTTGCAGTATTTT. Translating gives CSARASGGSLQYF.

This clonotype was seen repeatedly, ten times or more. The CDR3 sequence is CASSLGPGRRNTEAFF. CDR3 in DNA: TGCGCCAGCAGCTTAGGCCCGGGTCGCCGGAACACTGAAGCTTTCTTT. The rearrangement joins TRBV5-1 to TRBJ1-1; D unclear. The CDR3 length is 16 residues. V lost 2 bases to trimming and J lost 1 base, with 15 bases between them. Germline V lookup: CDR1 SGHRS, CDR2 YFSETQ.

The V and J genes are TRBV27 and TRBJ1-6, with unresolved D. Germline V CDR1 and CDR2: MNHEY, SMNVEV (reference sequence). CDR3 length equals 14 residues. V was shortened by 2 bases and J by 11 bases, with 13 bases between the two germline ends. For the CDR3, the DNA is TGTGCCAGCAGTTTACTCCCCTCGGCCCCACCCCTCCACTTT. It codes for CASSLLPSAPPLHF.